The rows below give T cell receptor beta chains drawn from one sample of a study of shared clonotypes between healthy human individuals. Method: immunoSEQ multiplex PCR; TCRdb's copy keeps in-frame clones and lacks some. Of more than 80,000 clones in the sample, under 80% are singletons; the top ten hold more than 40%. Sequencing was done on a sample of memory CD8+ T cells sorted from blood. The receptors were sampled from a man aged 25-45 years in good health. The CDR3 runs from the conserved cysteine through the conserved F or W. Clone size is not always given. Where it is, it says once, few, many or a class for expanded clones.

J gene	V gene	CDR3 length	clone size	CDR3 protein
TRBJ1-5	TRBV19	15	.	CASSASGGFNQPQHF
TRBJ2-1	TRBV7-9	11	.	CASSQTDKEFF
TRBJ1-3	TRBV27	15	.	CASTPLNGSGNTIYF
TRBJ2-2	TRBV6-5	13	.	CASSPEHSGELFF
TRBJ2-7	TRBV7-9	14	.	CASSADGTPYEQYF
TRBJ2-7	TRBV11-1	15	medium-sized	CASSSSDRGTYEQYF
TRBJ1-1	TRBV7-9	15	.	CASNTGGARNTEAFF
TRBJ2-7	TRBV27	16	.	CASSSTSRDPSYEQYF
TRBJ2-3	TRBV7-2	14	.	CASSGTGGIDTQYF
TRBJ2-5	TRBV18	13	.	CASSPTGLETQYF
TRBJ1-5	TRBV28	14	once	CASKEGVRIQPQHF
TRBJ2-1	TRBV5-5	15	.	CASSLAGQKNNEQFF
TRBJ2-7	TRBV9	13	.	CASSVDLTYEQYF
TRBJ1-3	TRBV4-1	16	.	CASSQSRLSSGNTIYF
TRBJ2-7	TRBV19	15	.	CASSIAGGLSYEQYF
TRBJ2-2	TRBV19	15	.	CASSSVTGDTGELFF
TRBJ2-1	TRBV25-1	15	.	CASSEVAGLYNEQFF
TRBJ1-4	TRBV28	15	once	CASSQGTGGYEKLFF
TRBJ1-4	TRBV21-1	15	once	CASSKGQAPDEKLFF
TRBJ2-1	TRBV19	16	.	CASSMLAGGSYNEQFF
TRBJ2-7	TRBV5-5	16	.	CASSLYRESSYDEQYF
TRBJ2-2	TRBV2	14	.	CASRGTSGSGELFF
TRBJ2-1	TRBV7-6	14	few	CASSLLRGGNEQFF
TRBJ2-2	TRBV29-1	14	.	CSVAVGGDTGELFF
TRBJ2-5	TRBV27	13	.	CASRGGNQETQYF
TRBJ2-1	TRBV6-6	15	.	CASSPSPTGRNEQFF
TRBJ2-1	TRBV7-8	14	.	CASSLVSGGGEQFF
TRBJ2-7	TRBV5-4	14	.	CASSLPGLAHEQYF
TRBJ1-2	TRBV7-9	16	.	CASSLLPGEGGYDYTF
TRBJ1-5	TRBV28	14	.	CASSWLRWNQPQHF
TRBJ2-1	TRBV7-2	18	.	CASSQLEFTGSSYNEQFF
TRBJ2-5	TRBV29-1	12	.	CSVGRGGETQYF
TRBJ2-7	TRBV6-1	15	.	CASSDVGTGIYEQYF
TRBJ1-5	TRBV28	14	.	CAGEEAGGRQPQHF
TRBJ2-1	TRBV7-9	11	.	CASQAGGGQFF
TRBJ2-7	TRBV27	13	once	CASSLYPGYEQYF
TRBJ2-5	TRBV6-6	13	.	CASAKRQQETQYF
TRBJ2-2	TRBV7-2	15	.	CASSLVREVTGELFF
TRBJ1-5	TRBV2	14	.	CASSGPAVGQPQHF
TRBJ2-7	TRBV28	14	.	CASSGTPLWTEQYF
TRBJ2-2	TRBV27	17	once	CASSPWNSGSFTGELFF
TRBJ1-1	TRBV30	14	few	CAWSRWTGGIEAFF
TRBJ2-5	TRBV5-1	13	.	CASSFGRQETQYF
TRBJ1-2	TRBV28	13	.	CASSFRQGYGYTF
TRBJ2-5	TRBV7-2	15	once	CASSLSGMNQETQYF